This T cell receptor (beta chain) was identified in a study of T cell repertoires in cytomegalovirus infection. Looking at the study overall: CMV infection together with matching HLA type was indicated by public TCR beta signatures. Whole-study results and caveats: Carriers of CMV plus the relevant HLA were identified by cumulative public TCR beta family frequency. The ex vivo response showed dominance by HLA-C-restricted CMV-specific TCR beta clonotypes.

Each CDR3 protein gets one entry after TCRdb re-called the reads with MiXCR. The data contain 150,000 to 200,000 distinct CDR3 sequences, 25% to 30% of them singletons. This clonotype was detected a few times. The antigen is unknown. Trimming shortened V by 7 bases and J by 7 bases, and 13 bases separated the two germline ends. Per germline, CDR1 SNHLY and CDR2 FYNNEI. The CDR3 runs to 12 residues. Sequenced: PBMCs. The source is a human donor in good health (CMV status not recorded). Some clones in this sample may be carry-over from other donors' samples. This sequence joins TRBV2 and TRBJ1-2, with D tentatively TRBD1 (5 bases). The CDR3 nucleotides read TGTGCCAGCATCCGGGACGGCACTGGCTACACCTTC. As protein: CASIRDGTGYTF.